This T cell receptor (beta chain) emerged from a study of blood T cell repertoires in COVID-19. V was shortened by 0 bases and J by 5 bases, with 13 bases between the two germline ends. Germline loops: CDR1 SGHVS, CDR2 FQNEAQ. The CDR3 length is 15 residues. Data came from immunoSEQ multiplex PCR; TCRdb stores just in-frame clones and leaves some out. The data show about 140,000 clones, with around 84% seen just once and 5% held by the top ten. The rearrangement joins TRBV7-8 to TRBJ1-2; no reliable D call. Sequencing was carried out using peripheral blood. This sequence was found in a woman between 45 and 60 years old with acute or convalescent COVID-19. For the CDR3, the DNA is TGTGCCAGCAGCTTAGCGCCGGGGAGTCAGTATGGCTACACCTTC. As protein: CASSLAPGSQYGYTF.